This record covers a single T cell receptor beta chain. The antigen is not known. The data were taken from a study of cytomegalovirus exposure and HLA in healthy donors. Germline-derived CDR1 and CDR2 are MNHEY and SMNVEV (reference sequence). The CDR3 length is 16 residues. V was clipped by 0 bases and J by 6 bases, with 18 bases between them. Donors were drawn from the roughly 120-subject validation cohort, separate from the approximately 680-subject first cohort. Findings and caveats of the study: Cytomegalovirus association was assigned to about 150 TCR beta chains. The classifier, whose performance was assessed in both the original and validation cohorts, reportedly diagnosed cytomegalovirus status with high specificity and sensitivity.

TCRdb's copy holds only in-frame clones and misses some; the assay was immunoSEQ multiplex PCR. The sample includes roughly 150,000 clones, roughly nine tenths seen only once; the top ten take approximately 5%. This clonotype originated in a woman in her 30s in good health and CMV-seronegative. The chain carries TRBV27 and TRBJ2-7; D uncertain. The sequenced material came from PBMCs. CDR3 in amino acids: CASSLSLVASTTEQYF. CDR3 sequence (DNA): TGTGCCAGCAGTTTATCCCTCGTGGCTAGTACCACCGAGCAGTACTTC.